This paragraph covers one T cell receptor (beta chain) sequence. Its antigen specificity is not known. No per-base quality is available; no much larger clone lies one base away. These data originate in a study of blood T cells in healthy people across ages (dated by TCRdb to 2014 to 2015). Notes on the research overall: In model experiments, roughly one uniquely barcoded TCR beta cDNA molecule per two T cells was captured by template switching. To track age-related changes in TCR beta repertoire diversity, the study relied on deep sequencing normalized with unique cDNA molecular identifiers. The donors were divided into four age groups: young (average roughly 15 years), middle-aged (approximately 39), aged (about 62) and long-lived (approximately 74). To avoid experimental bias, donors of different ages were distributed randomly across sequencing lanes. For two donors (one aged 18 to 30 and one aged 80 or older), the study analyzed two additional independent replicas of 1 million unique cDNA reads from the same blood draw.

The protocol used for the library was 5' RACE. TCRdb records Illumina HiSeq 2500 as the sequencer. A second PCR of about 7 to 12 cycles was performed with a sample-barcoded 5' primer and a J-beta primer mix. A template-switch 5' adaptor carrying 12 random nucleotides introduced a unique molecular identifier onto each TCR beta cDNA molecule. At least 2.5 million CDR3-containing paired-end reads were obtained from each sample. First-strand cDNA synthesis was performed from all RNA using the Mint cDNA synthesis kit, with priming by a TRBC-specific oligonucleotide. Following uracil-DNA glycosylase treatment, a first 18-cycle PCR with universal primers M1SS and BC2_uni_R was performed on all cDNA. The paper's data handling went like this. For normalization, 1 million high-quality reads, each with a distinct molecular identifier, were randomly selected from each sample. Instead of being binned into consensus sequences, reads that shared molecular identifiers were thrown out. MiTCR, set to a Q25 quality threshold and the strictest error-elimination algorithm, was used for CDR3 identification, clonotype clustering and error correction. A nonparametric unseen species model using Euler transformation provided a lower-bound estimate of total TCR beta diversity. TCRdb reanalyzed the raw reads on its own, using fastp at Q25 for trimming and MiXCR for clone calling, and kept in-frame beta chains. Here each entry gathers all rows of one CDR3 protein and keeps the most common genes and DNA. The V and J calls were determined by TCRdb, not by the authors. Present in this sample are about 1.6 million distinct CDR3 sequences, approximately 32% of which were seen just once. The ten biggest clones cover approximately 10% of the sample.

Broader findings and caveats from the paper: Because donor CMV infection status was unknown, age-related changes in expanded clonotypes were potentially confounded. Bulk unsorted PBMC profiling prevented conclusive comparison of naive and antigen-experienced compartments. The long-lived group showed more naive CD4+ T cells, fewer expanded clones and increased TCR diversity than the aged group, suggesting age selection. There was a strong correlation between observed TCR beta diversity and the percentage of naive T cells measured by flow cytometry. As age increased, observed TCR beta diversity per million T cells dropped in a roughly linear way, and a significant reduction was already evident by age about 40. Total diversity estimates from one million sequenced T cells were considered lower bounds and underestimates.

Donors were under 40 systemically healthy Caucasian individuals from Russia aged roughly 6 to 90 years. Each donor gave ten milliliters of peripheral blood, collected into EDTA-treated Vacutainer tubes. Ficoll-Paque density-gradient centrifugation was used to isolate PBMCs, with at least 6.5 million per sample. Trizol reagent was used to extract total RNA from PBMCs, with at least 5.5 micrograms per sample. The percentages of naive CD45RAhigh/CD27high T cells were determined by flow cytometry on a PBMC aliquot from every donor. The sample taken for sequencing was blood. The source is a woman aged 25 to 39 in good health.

The sequence in DNA is TGTGCCAGCAGCGTCACCGGGACTAGCGGGATTCGACAGGGAGATACGCAGTATTTT. This encodes CASSVTGTSGIRQGDTQYF. The receptor chain draws on TRBV9 and TRBJ2-3; TRBD2 aligns with 13 central bases. Measured from the cysteine to the phenylalanine, the CDR3 is 19 residues long. The retained sequence is limited to the CDR3, 57 bases, with the frame set at the first base. V has 2 bases trimmed and J has 5 bases trimmed; junction bases matching no gene number 14. The germline V gene specifies SGDLS as CDR1 and YYNGEE as CDR2.